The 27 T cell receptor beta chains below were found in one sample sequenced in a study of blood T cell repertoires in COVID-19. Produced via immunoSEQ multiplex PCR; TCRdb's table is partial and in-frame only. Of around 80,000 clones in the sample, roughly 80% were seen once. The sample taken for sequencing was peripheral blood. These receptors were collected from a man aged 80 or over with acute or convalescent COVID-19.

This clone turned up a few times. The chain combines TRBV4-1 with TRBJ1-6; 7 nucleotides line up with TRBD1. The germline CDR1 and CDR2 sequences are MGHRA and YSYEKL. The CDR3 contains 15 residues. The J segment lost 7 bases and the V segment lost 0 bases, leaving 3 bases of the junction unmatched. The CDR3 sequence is CASSQERQGNSPLHF. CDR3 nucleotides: TGCGCCAGCAGCCAAGAAAGACAGGGAAATTCACCCCTCCACTTT.

CDR3 coding DNA: TGCGCCAGCAGCTTACTGCAGGCGAGCCAAGAGACCCAGTACTTC. It specifies CASSLLQASQETQYF. The J gene is TRBJ2-5, the V gene TRBV5-1; D is unclear. Germline CDR1 is SGHRS and CDR2 is YFSETQ. This CDR3 contains 15 residues. V lost 2 bases and J lost 1, with 12 bases in between.

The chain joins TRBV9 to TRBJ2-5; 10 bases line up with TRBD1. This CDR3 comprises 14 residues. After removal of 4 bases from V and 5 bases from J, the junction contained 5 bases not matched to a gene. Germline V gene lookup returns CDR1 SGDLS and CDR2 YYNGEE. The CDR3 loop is CASSLDRGRETQYF. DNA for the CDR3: TGTGCCAGCAGCCTTGACAGGGGGCGGGAGACCCAGTACTTC.

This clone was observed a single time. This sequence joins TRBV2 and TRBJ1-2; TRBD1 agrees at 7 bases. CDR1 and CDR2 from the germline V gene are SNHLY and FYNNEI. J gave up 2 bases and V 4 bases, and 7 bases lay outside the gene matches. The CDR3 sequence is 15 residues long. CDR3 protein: CASSVTTGSNYGYTF. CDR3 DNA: TGTGCCAGCAGTGTGACGACAGGGTCCAACTATGGCTACACCTTC.

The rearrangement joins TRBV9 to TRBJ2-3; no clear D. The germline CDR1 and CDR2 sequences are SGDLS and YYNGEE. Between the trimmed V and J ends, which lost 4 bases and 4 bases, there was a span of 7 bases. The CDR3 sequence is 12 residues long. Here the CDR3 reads CASSISADTQYF. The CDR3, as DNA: TGTGCCAGCAGCATAAGCGCAGATACGCAGTATTTT.

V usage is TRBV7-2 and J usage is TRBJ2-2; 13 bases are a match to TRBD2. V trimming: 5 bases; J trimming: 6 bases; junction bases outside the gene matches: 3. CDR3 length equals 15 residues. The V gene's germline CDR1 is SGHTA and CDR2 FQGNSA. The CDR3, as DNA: TGTGCCAGCAGCCCAACTAGCGGGGGGGCCGGGGAGCTGTTTTTT. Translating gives CASSPTSGGAGELFF.

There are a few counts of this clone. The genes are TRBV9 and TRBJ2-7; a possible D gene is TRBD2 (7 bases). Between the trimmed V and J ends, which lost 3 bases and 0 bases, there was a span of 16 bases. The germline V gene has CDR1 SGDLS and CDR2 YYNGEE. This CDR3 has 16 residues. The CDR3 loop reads CASSEGGGHPSYEQYF. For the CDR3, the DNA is TGTGCCAGCAGCGAGGGGGGGGGACACCCCTCCTACGAGCAGTACTTC.

The CDR3 spells CASSPERTSGGGGPGELFF. For the CDR3, the DNA is TGTGCCAGCAGCCCTGAGCGGACTAGCGGGGGGGGAGGGCCCGGGGAGCTGTTTTTT. The V call is TRBV5-4, the J call TRBJ2-2; 15 bases align to TRBD2. Germline V gene lookup returns CDR1 SGHNT and CDR2 YYREEE (reference sequence). V was pared by 4 bases and J by 6 bases, with 13 bases of the junction left unmatched. CDR3 length equals 19 residues.

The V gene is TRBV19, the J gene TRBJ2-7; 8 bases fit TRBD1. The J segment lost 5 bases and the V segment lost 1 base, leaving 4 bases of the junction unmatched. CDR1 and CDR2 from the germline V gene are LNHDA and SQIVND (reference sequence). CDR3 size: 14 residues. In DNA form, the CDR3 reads TGTGCCAGTAGTATAGGGCAGGGGGCTAACGAGCAGTACTTC. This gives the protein CASSIGQGANEQYF.

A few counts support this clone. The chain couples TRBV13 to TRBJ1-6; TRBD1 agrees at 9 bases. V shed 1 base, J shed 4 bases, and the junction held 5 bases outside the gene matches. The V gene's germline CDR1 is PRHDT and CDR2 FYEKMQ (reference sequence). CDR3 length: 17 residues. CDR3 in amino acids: CASSLVGTGSYNSPLHF. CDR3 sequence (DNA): TGTGCCAGCAGCTTAGTGGGGACAGGGAGTTATAATTCACCCCTCCACTTT.

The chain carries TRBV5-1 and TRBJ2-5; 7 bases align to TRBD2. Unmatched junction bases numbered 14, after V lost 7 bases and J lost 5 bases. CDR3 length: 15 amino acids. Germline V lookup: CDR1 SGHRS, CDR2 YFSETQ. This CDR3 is CASRSGGGGEETQYF. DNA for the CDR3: TGCGCCAGCCGATCCGGCGGCGGGGGAGAGGAGACCCAGTACTTC. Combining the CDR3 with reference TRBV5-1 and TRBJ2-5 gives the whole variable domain KAGVTQTPRYLIKTRGQQVTLSCSPISGHRSVSWYQQTPGQGLQFLFEYFSETQRNKGNFPGRFSGRQFSNSRSEMNVSTLELGDSALYLCASRSGGGGEETQYFGPGTRLLVL.

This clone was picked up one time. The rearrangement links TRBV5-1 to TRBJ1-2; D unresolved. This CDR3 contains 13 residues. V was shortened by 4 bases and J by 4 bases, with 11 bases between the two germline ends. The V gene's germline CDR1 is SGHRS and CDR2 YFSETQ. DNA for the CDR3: TGCGCCAGCAGCCCGGTGGAGGCCTATGGCTACACCTTC. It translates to CASSPVEAYGYTF.

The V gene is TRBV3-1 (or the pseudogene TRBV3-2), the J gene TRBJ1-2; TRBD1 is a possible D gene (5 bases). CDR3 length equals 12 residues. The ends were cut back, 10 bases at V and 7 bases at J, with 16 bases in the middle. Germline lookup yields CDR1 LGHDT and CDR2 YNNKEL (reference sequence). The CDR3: CATSWGGIGYTF. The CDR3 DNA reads TGTGCCACCTCGTGGGGGGGTATTGGCTACACCTTC.

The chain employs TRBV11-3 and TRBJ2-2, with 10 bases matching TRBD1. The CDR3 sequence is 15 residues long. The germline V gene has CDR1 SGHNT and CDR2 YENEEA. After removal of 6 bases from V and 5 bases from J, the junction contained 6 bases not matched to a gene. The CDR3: CASRGRTGGTGELFF. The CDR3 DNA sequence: TGTGCCAGCAGGGGAAGGACAGGGGGTACCGGGGAGCTGTTTTTT.

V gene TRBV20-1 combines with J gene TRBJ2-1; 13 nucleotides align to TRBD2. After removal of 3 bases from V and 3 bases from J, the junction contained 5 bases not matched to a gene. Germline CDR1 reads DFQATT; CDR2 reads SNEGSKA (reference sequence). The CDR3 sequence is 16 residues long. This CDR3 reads CSASGLAGEDYNEQFF. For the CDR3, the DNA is TGCAGTGCTAGTGGACTAGCGGGGGAGGACTACAATGAGCAGTTCTTC.

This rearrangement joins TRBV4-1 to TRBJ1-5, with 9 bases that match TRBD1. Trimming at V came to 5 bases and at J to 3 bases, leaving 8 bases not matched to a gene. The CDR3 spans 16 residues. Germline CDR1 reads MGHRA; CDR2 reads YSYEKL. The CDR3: CASSTRTGAANQPQHF. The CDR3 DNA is TGCGCCAGCAGCACCAGGACAGGGGCGGCCAATCAGCCCCAGCATTTT.

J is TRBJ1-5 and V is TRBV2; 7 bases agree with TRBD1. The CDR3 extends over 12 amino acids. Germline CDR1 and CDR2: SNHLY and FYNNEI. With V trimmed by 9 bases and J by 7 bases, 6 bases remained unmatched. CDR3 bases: TGTGCCAGTTCAGGGGGAAACCAGCCCCAGCATTTT. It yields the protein CASSGGNQPQHF. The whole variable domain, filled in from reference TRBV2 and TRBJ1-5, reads EPEVTQTPSHQVTQMGQEVILRCVPISNHLYFYWYRQILGQKVEFLVSFYNNEISEKSEIFDDQFSVERPDGSNFTLKIRSTKLEDSAMYFCASSGGNQPQHFGDGTRLSIL.

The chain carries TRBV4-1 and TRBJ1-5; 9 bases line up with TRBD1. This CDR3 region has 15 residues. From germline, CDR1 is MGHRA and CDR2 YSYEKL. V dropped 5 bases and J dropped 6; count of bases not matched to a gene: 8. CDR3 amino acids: CASSEQTGGFQPQHF. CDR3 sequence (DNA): TGCGCCAGCAGCGAGCAGACAGGGGGTTTTCAGCCCCAGCATTTT.

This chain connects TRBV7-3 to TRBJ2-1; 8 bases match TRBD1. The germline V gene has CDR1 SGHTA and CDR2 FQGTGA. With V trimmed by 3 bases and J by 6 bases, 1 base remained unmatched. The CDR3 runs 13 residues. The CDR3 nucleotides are TGTGCCAGCAGCTTCACAGGGGGCAATGAGCAGTTCTTC. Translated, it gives CASSFTGGNEQFF. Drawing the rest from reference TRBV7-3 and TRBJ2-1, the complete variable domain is GAGVSQTPSNKVTEKGKYVELRCDPISGHTALYWYRQSLGQGPEFLIYFQGTGAADDSGLPNDRFFAVRPEGSVSTLKIQRTERGDSAVYLCASSFTGGNEQFFGPGTRLTVL.

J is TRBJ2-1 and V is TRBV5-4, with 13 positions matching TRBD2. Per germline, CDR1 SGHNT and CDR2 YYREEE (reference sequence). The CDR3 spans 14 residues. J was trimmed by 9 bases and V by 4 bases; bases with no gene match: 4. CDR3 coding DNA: TGTGCCAGCAGCGCCAGACTAGCGGGGGGTGAGCAGTTCTTC. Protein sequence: CASSARLAGGEQFF.

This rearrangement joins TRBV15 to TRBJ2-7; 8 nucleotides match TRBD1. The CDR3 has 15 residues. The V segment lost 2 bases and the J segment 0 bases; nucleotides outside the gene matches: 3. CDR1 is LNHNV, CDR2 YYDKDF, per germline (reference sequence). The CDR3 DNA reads TGTGCCACCAGCAGAAAGGGACAGGACTCCTACGAGCAGTACTTC. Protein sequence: CATSRKGQDSYEQYF.

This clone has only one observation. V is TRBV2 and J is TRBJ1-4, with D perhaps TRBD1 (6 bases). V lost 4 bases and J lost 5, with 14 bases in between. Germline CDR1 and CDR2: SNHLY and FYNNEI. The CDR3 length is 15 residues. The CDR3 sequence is CASSVSRGGNEKLFF. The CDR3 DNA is TGTGCCAGCAGTGTGTCCAGGGGAGGGAATGAAAAACTGTTTTTT. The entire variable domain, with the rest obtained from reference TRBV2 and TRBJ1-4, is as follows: EPEVTQTPSHQVTQMGQEVILRCVPISNHLYFYWYRQILGQKVEFLVSFYNNEISEKSEIFDDQFSVERPDGSNFTLKIRSTKLEDSAMYFCASSVSRGGNEKLFFGSGTQLSVL.

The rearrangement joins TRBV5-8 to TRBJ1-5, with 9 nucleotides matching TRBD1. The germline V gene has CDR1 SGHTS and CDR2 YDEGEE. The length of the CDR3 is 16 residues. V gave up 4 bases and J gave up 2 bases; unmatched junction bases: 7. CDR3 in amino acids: CASSNTGGTGNQPQHF. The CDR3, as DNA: TGTGCCAGCAGCAACACAGGGGGCACGGGCAATCAGCCCCAGCATTTT.

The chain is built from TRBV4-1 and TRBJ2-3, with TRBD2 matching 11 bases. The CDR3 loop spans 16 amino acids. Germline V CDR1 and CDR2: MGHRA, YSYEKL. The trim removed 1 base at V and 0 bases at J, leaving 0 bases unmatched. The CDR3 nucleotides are TGCGCCAGCAGCCAAGCTAGCGGGGGGAGCACAGATACGCAGTATTTT. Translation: CASSQASGGSTDTQYF.

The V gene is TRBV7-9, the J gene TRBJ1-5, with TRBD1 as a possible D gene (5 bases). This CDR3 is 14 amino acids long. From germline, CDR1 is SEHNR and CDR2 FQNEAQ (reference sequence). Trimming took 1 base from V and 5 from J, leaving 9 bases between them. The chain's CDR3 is CASSLDRTDQPQHF. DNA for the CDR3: TGTGCCAGCAGCTTAGACAGGACCGATCAGCCCCAGCATTTT. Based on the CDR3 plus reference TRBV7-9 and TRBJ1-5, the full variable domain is DTGVSQNPRHKITKRGQNVTFRCDPISEHNRLYWYRQTLGQGPEFLTYFQNEAQLEKSRLLSDRFSAERPKGSFSTLEIQRTEQGDSAMYLCASSLDRTDQPQHFGDGTRLSIL.

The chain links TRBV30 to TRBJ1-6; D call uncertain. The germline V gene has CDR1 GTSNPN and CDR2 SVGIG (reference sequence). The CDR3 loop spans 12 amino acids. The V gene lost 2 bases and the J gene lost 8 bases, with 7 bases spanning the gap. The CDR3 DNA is TGTGCCTGGAGTACACTAGATTCACCCCTCCACTTT. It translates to CAWSTLDSPLHF.

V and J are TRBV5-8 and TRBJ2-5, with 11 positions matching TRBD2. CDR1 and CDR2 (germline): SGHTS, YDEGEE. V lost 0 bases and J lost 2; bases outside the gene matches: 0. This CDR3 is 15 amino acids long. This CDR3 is CASSLGLAGQETQYF. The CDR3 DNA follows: TGTGCCAGCAGCTTGGGACTAGCGGGGCAAGAGACCCAGTACTTC.